This T cell receptor (beta chain) was profiled in a study of cytomegalovirus exposure and HLA in healthy donors. Study information: Caucasian-associated ancestry cluster membership applied to about 77% of some 400 genotyped donors.

Study conclusions and caveats: In a later analysis, common viral pathogens appeared linked to several of the most significant clusters.

The study ran its PCR with 60 Vbeta and 13 Jbeta primers. TCRdb's copy holds only in-frame clones and misses some; the assay was immunoSEQ multiplex PCR. Seen here are about 130,000 clones, roughly 75% observed once, and the top ten hold 11%. With respect to this clone: Antigen specificity is unknown.

This CDR3 has 17 residues. After removal of 4 bases from V and 8 bases from J, the junction contained 17 bases not matched to a gene. CDR1 is KGHSH, CDR2 LQKENI, per germline. The origin of this receptor is a man aged 30 to 39 in good health and CMV-seropositive. V is TRBV18 and J is TRBJ1-2, with 9 bases identical to TRBD1. The sequencing input was PBMCs. This chain's CDR3 is CASSLQGALISSRGYTF. CDR3 coding DNA: TGTGCCAGCTCACTACAGGGGGCCTTAATTTCGTCTAGGGGCTACACCTTC.